One sample yielded the 8 T cell receptor beta chains listed below, sequenced in a study of cytomegalovirus exposure and HLA in healthy donors. The assay was immunoSEQ multiplex PCR, and TCRdb's table has in-frame clones only and misses some. The top ten hold 1.5% to 2% of the sample, which has fewer than 150,000 clones, 70% to 90% seen once. Sequenced material: PBMCs. The origin of the receptors is a man aged 18 to 35 in good health and CMV-seronegative.

The CDR3 spells CASSLGSAVYNEQFF. CDR3 nucleotide sequence: TGTGCCAGCAGCTTGGGTTCTGCGGTCTACAATGAGCAGTTCTTC. The chain links TRBV5-6 to TRBJ2-1; D is ambiguous. This CDR3 has 15 residues. Germline CDR1 and CDR2: SGHDT and YYEEEE. The germline V and J ends were trimmed by 0 bases and 3 bases, with 10 bases remaining between them.

The chain combines TRBV9 with TRBJ2-1; perhaps TRBD2 as D (5 bases). Trimming shortened V by 4 bases and J by 8 bases, and 16 bases separated the two germline ends. The CDR3 has 14 residues. Germline CDR1 SGDLS, CDR2 YYNGEE. As DNA, the CDR3 is TGTGCCAGCAGCATGGGCTCAATTAGCGATGAGCAGTTCTTC. This sequence encodes CASSMGSISDEQFF.

The chain has TRBV5-6 and TRBJ2-1; TRBD1 matches at 8 bases. The V gene end was trimmed by 2 bases and the J gene end by 8 bases; junction bases not matched to a gene: 9. Looked up from germline, CDR1 is SGHDT and CDR2 is YYEEEE. The CDR3 runs 15 residues. DNA of the CDR3: TGTGCCAGCAGCTTCCCAGGGGGCTATTGGGATGAGCAGTTCTTC. This gives the protein CASSFPGGYWDEQFF.

The gene calls are TRBV6-6 and TRBJ1-5; 7 bases match TRBD1. The ends lost 6 bases at V and 0 bases at J; junction bases unmatched: 8. Germline assignment: CDR1 MNHNY and CDR2 SVGAGI (reference sequence). The CDR3 runs 16 residues. The CDR3 bases are TGTGCCAGCAGGCCTAACAGGGGATATAGCAATCAGCCCCAGCATTTT. Translated: CASRPNRGYSNQPQHF.

The CDR3 is CASSQEGQGTGQFF. In DNA, the CDR3 is TGCGCCAGCAGCCAAGAGGGGCAGGGGACAGGGCAGTTCTTC. The chain recombines TRBV4-3 with TRBJ2-1; TRBD1 aligns across 8 bases. The CDR3 is 14 amino acids. The V gene end was trimmed by 0 bases and the J gene end by 12 bases; junction bases not matched to a gene: 7. In germline, CDR1 is LGHNA, CDR2 YSLEER.

The genes are TRBV5-1 and TRBJ1-1, with 7 bases lining up with TRBD1. The CDR3 runs to 15 residues. V dropped 4 bases and J dropped 5; count of bases not matched to a gene: 11. Germline V gives CDR1 SGHRS, CDR2 YFSETQ. The CDR3 nucleotides read TGCGCCAGCAGCGAAACAGGGGATCGGTTTACTGAAGCTTTCTTT. It codes for CASSETGDRFTEAFF.

This sequence joins TRBV5-4 and TRBJ1-4, with D possibly matching TRBD1 (6 bases). V was clipped by 4 bases and J by 10 bases, with 20 bases between them. This CDR3 contains 15 residues. Germline loops: CDR1 SGHNT, CDR2 YYREEE (reference sequence). The CDR3: CASSNGGGALSKLFF. The CDR3 DNA sequence: TGTGCCAGCAGCAACGGCGGGGGGGCCCTATCAAAACTGTTTTTT.

V usage is TRBV12-5 and J usage is TRBJ2-5, with 13 bases that match TRBD2. Trimming removed 3 bases from V and 4 bases from J; junction bases left unmatched: 5. There are 16 residues in the CDR3. CDR1 is LGHNT, CDR2 FRNRAP, per germline. The CDR3 region is CASGFTSGREGETQYF. The CDR3 region has the DNA TGTGCTAGTGGTTTCACTAGCGGGAGGGAAGGAGAGACCCAGTACTTC.